This TCR beta chain was sequenced for a study of control samples from healthy donors and cancer patients. V shed 4 bases and J shed 0 bases, with 21 bases lying between them. CDR1 is SGDLS, CDR2 YYNGEE, per germline. The CDR3 is 18 amino acids. Sequencing was performed with immunoSEQ multiplex PCR; in TCRdb, only in-frame clones are kept and a portion is missing. The sample yields about 120,000 clones, about 94% seen once. The sequencing input was blood. The chain couples TRBV9 to TRBJ2-3; maybe TRBD1 (5 bases). The clonotype comes from a man aged 25 to 40 in good health. The CDR3 DNA reads as TGTGCCAGCAGCTCGGTTTGGGGCCCCTCCTTTAGCACAGATACGCAGTATTTT. Translated: CASSSVWGPSFSTDTQYF.